Following are 25 T cell receptor beta chains from one sample sequenced in a study of blood T cell repertoires in COVID-19. Using immunoSEQ multiplex PCR, the repertoire was profiled, and TCRdb retains in-frame clones only, with some absent. This repertoire shows fewer than 350,000 clones, 80% to 90% found once; its top ten account for roughly 12%. What was sequenced was peripheral blood. The receptors stem from a woman in her twenties or thirties with COVID-19, enrolled during active disease.

The sample holds one count of this clone. V and J are TRBV5-1 and TRBJ2-5, with 7 bases that match TRBD1. V shed 4 bases, J shed 2 bases, and the junction held 2 bases outside the gene matches. CDR3 size: 13 residues. The germline V gene encodes CDR1 SGHRS and CDR2 YFSETQ. CDR3 sequence (DNA): TGCGCCAGCAGCGGGACAGTTCAAGAGACCCAGTACTTC. Translating it yields CASSGTVQETQYF.

This chain connects TRBV5-1 to TRBJ1-5, with 11 positions matching TRBD1. This CDR3 comprises 15 residues. The junction had 0 bases not matched to a gene; V was cut back by 0 bases and J by 4 bases. The germline gives CDR1 SGHRS, CDR2 YFSETQ. CDR3 region: CASSLGDRGNQPQHF. The DNA for the CDR3 is TGCGCCAGCAGCTTGGGGGACAGGGGGAATCAGCCCCAGCATTTT.

The V call is TRBV3-1 (or the pseudogene TRBV3-2), the J call TRBJ1-1; D perhaps matches TRBD1 (6 bases). The CDR3 runs to 12 residues. Germline V lookup: CDR1 LGHDT, CDR2 YNNKEL (reference sequence). V was clipped by 0 bases and J by 14 bases, with 13 bases between them. The CDR3 DNA is TGTGCCAGCAGCCAAGAGGCCAGGGGTCCCTTCTTT. Translated: CASSQEARGPFF.

There are a few counts of this clone. CDR3 protein: CASKDSGTVNEQFF. As DNA, the CDR3 is TGTGCCAGCAAAGATAGCGGGACGGTCAATGAGCAGTTCTTC. This chain connects TRBV6-5 to TRBJ2-1; TRBD2 matches 8 bases. The V gene's germline CDR1 is MNHEY and CDR2 SVGAGI. V gave up 7 bases and J gave up 6 bases; unmatched junction bases: 8. The CDR3 is made up of 14 amino acids.

CDR3 sequence reads: CASRRGQGNYGYTF. For the CDR3, the DNA is TGTGCCAGCAGAAGGGGGCAGGGAAACTATGGCTACACCTTC. V is TRBV6-5 and J is TRBJ1-2; 7 positions match TRBD1. V lost 6 bases, J lost 2 bases, and 6 bases stayed unmatched. The CDR3 sequence is 14 residues long. The germline V gene has CDR1 MNHEY and CDR2 SVGAGI.

The CDR3 region is CASSGLQGATSGYTF. Written as DNA, the CDR3 is TGTGCCAGCAGTGGACTACAGGGGGCCACCAGTGGCTACACCTTC. This rearrangement joins TRBV25-1 to TRBJ1-2; 9 bases fit TRBD1. This CDR3 region has 15 residues. Unmatched junction bases numbered 10, after V lost 4 bases and J lost 7 bases. The germline V gene has CDR1 MGHDK and CDR2 SYGVNS.

The chain combines TRBV7-9 with TRBJ2-5; D might be TRBD1 (7 bases). This CDR3 contains 15 residues. Germline V gene data show CDR1 as SEHNR and CDR2 as FQNEAQ (reference sequence). V was shortened by 5 bases and J by 1 base, with 14 bases between the two germline ends. CDR3 amino acids: CASSPAGGTQETQYF. DNA of the CDR3: TGTGCCAGCAGCCCGGCAGGGGGGACCCAAGAGACCCAGTACTTC.

The chain joins TRBV4-1 to TRBJ1-1; 9 bases match TRBD1. Germline-derived CDR1 and CDR2 are MGHRA and YSYEKL. The CDR3 is 15 residues long. Trimming cost V 1 base and J 5 bases; bases outside gene matches: 5. The CDR3 DNA reads TGCGCCAGCAGCCAAGTCCTGACAGGGGGAACTGAAGCTTTCTTT. Translation: CASSQVLTGGTEAFF.

The chain couples TRBV6-5 to TRBJ1-2; tentatively, D is TRBD1 (6 bases). Germline CDR1 MNHEY, CDR2 SVGAGI. Trimming removed 9 bases from V and 7 bases from J, with 15 bases in between. The CDR3 contains 12 residues. The CDR3 is CASTGGAGGYTF. The CDR3 region has the DNA TGTGCCAGTACGGGGGGGGCTGGTGGCTACACCTTC.

The chain combines TRBV21-1 with TRBJ1-1; TRBD1 reflects the table's D call only, with no check against the DNA. TRBV21-1 constitutes a pseudogene. The CDR3 consists of 13 residues. This chain's CDR3 is CASRPGQLVEAFF. The CDR3 nucleotides are TGTGCCAGCAGGCCAGGACAGCTAGTTGAAGCTTTCTTT.

The chain has TRBV4-1 and TRBJ2-2, with 9 bases matching TRBD1. This CDR3 region has 15 residues. J lost 4 bases, V lost 5 bases, and 5 bases had no gene match. Germline lookup yields CDR1 MGHRA and CDR2 YSYEKL. The CDR3 protein is CASSVQGATTGELFF. The DNA of the CDR3 is TGCGCCAGCAGCGTACAGGGGGCGACCACCGGGGAGCTGTTTTTT.

The CDR3 protein is CASSQDDREYGDTQYF. The DNA of the CDR3 is TGTGCCAGCAGCCAAGATGACAGGGAATATGGAGATACGCAGTATTTT. The chain links TRBV14 to TRBJ2-3, with 7 bases fitting TRBD1. Trimming took 0 bases from V and 5 from J; bases not matched to a gene: 8. This CDR3 spans 16 amino acids. Germline lookup yields CDR1 SGHDN and CDR2 FVKESK.

For the CDR3, the DNA is TGTGCCAGCAGCCGTGGGGCAGCCTTCTACGAGCAGTACTTC. This translates into CASSRGAAFYEQYF. V is TRBV27 and J is TRBJ2-7; possibly TRBD1 for D (5 bases). Trimming took off 6 bases at V and 3 bases at J, with 15 bases between the two ends. There are 14 residues in the CDR3. Germline-derived CDR1 and CDR2 are MNHEY and SMNVEV (reference sequence).

A remark on this clone: Other DNA sequences in the sample encode the same CDR3. This chain links TRBV7-9 with TRBJ2-3, with 9 nucleotides matching TRBD2. The germline V gene has CDR1 SEHNR and CDR2 FQNEAQ (reference sequence). V was clipped by 4 bases and J by 1 base; unmatched bases: 0. The CDR3 loop spans 14 amino acids. The CDR3, as DNA: TGTGCCAGCAGCTCTAGCGGGGGCACAGATACGCAGTATTTT. It yields the protein CASSSSGGTDTQYF.

This clone was observed once. This sequence joins TRBV5-5 and TRBJ1-1; TRBD1 matches at 7 bases. The CDR3 extends over 13 amino acids. J gave up 4 bases and V 2 bases, and 2 bases lay outside the gene matches. Germline V lookup: CDR1 SGHKS, CDR2 YYEKEE (reference sequence). The CDR3 DNA is TGTGCCAGCAGCTTTAGGACAGGCACTGAAGCTTTCTTT. It is translated as CASSFRTGTEAFF.

V gene TRBV28 combines with J gene TRBJ2-7, with 10 nucleotides matching TRBD1. The CDR3 has 15 amino acids. Germline V gene data show CDR1 as MDHEN and CDR2 as SYDVKM. The V and J ends lost 6 bases and 6 bases, in that order; junction bases with no gene match: 11. Written as DNA, the CDR3 is TGTGCCAGCAGCCAACTACCGGGACAGGGGTTCGAGCAGTACTTC. This encodes CASSQLPGQGFEQYF.

CDR3 coding DNA: TGTGCCAGCAGCCAACGGGGACTAGATAATGAGCAGTTCTTC. Protein: CASSQRGLDNEQFF. The chain carries TRBV14 and TRBJ2-1; 8 bases agree with TRBD2. The CDR3 consists of 14 residues. Trimming took 2 bases from V and 7 from J; bases not matched to a gene: 4. Germline CDR1 SGHDN, CDR2 FVKESK.

The chain couples TRBV13 to TRBJ1-2; D gene uncertain. CDR1 and CDR2 from the germline V gene are PRHDT and FYEKMQ (reference sequence). This CDR3 is built from 14 residues. V was shortened by 5 bases and J by 0 bases, with 10 bases between the two germline ends. CDR3 protein: CASSQDNSNYGYTF. The CDR3 DNA reads as TGTGCCAGCAGCCAAGACAATTCTAACTATGGCTACACCTTC.

This chain's CDR3 is CASSSTGQAYGYTF. The DNA of the CDR3 is TGTGCCAGCAGCTCGACAGGGCAAGCTTATGGCTACACCTTC. The V and J genes are TRBV6-1 and TRBJ1-2, with 7 bases aligning to TRBD1. Germline CDR1 is MNHNS and CDR2 is SASEGT. The CDR3 runs to 14 residues. V lost 6 bases, J lost 5 bases, and 9 bases stayed unmatched.

This chain connects TRBV3-1 (or the pseudogene TRBV3-2) to TRBJ2-5, with D maybe TRBD2 (5 bases). This CDR3 is built from 16 residues. V was shortened by 1 base and J by 3 bases, with 15 bases between the two germline ends. CDR1 and CDR2 from the germline V gene are LGHDT and YNNKEL (reference sequence). Here the CDR3 reads CASSQGGSGREETQYF. The CDR3 region has the DNA TGTGCCAGCAGCCAAGGTGGGAGCGGACGGGAAGAGACCCAGTACTTC.

The chain has TRBV5-1 and TRBJ2-3; 7 bases map to TRBD2. The ends lost 3 bases at V and 0 bases at J; junction bases unmatched: 7. Germline V gives CDR1 SGHRS, CDR2 YFSETQ. The CDR3 is 16 amino acids. Here the CDR3 DNA reads TGCGCCAGCAGCTCGGGGGACTATACGAGCACAGATACGCAGTATTTT. Translating it yields CASSSGDYTSTDTQYF.

This chain links TRBV28 with TRBJ2-7; 8 bases agree with TRBD1. Trimming took 3 bases from V and 4 from J; bases not matched to a gene: 5. The CDR3 is 14 residues long. CDR1 is MDHEN, CDR2 SYDVKM, per germline. CDR3 region: CASSFVRDRYEQYF. In nucleotides, the CDR3 is TGTGCCAGCAGTTTTGTCCGGGACAGGTACGAGCAGTACTTC.

The chain carries TRBV28 and TRBJ2-1; 10 nucleotides match TRBD2. Germline V lookup: CDR1 MDHEN, CDR2 SYDVKM. The ends lost 2 bases at V and 7 bases at J; junction bases unmatched: 5. CDR3 length: 15 amino acids. CDR3 sequence: CASSLSGGAWNEQFF. In DNA, the CDR3 is TGTGCCAGCAGTTTAAGCGGGGGGGCTTGGAATGAGCAGTTCTTC. The complete variable domain, with remaining parts taken from reference TRBV28 and TRBJ2-1, reads DVKVTQSSRYLVKRTGEKVFLECVQDMDHENMFWYRQDPGLGLRLIYFSYDVKMKEKGDIPEGYSVSREKKERFSLILESASTNQTSMYLCASSLSGGAWNEQFFGPGTRLTVL.

The rearrangement links TRBV5-4 to TRBJ2-3, with 9 positions matching TRBD1. Germline V gene sequence: CDR1 SGHNT, CDR2 YYREEE (reference sequence). This CDR3 has 16 amino acids. Trimming at V came to 0 bases and at J to 0 bases, leaving 2 bases not matched to a gene. The CDR3 is CASSLGDRASTDTQYF. In nucleotides, the CDR3 is TGTGCCAGCAGCTTGGGGGACAGGGCCAGCACAGATACGCAGTATTTT.

This clone was observed once. The chain uses TRBV28 and TRBJ1-4, with TRBD1 matching 7 bases. The trim removed 5 bases at V and 0 bases at J, leaving 6 bases unmatched. This CDR3 has 16 residues. Germline V gene data show CDR1 as MDHEN and CDR2 as SYDVKM. CDR3 protein: CASSPGQATTNEKLFF. CDR3 bases: TGTGCCAGCAGTCCCGGACAGGCGACAACTAATGAAAAACTGTTTTTT.